Shown below are 14 T cell receptor beta chains from a single sample sequenced in a study of monozygotic twins with inflammatory bowel disease. TCRdb reprocessed the 5' RACE reads, with one entry per CDR3 protein and no DNA. This sample contains about 160,000 distinct CDR3 sequences. The sample consisted of blood. All receptors come from a human donor with ulcerative colitis or Crohn's disease, or a healthy co-twin of an affected twin (not recorded which).

This chain uses TRBV10-3 with TRBJ2-5; TCRdb gives TRBD1 as the D gene, but with no DNA this cannot be confirmed. Germline CDR1 is ENHRY and CDR2 is SYGVKD. The CDR3 totals 15 residues. The CDR3 sequence: CAISVSTNPGEAQYF.

The V call is TRBV20-1, the J call TRBJ1-2. Per the germline V gene, CDR1 is DFQATT and CDR2 is SNEGSKA (reference sequence). CDR3 size: 17 residues. CDR3 sequence reads: CSARDIGTFRSAYGYTF.

This chain links TRBV24-1 with TRBJ2-1; TCRdb's D gene call, TRBD2, goes unchecked for lack of DNA. Germline CDR1 reads KGHDR; CDR2 reads SFDVKD. The CDR3 spans 16 residues. The CDR3 loop is CATSDGTPRSYNEQFF.

The chain carries TRBV27 and TRBJ2-2. In germline, CDR1 is MNHEY, CDR2 SMNVEV (reference sequence). The CDR3 runs to 15 residues. The CDR3 loop is CASSLTGANTGELFF.

The CDR3: CASSYLAGGPVYEQYF. V usage is TRBV5-1 and J usage is TRBJ2-7; as DNA is missing, the TRBD2 call by TCRdb cannot be tested. Germline CDR1 SGHRS, CDR2 YFSETQ. The CDR3 consists of 16 residues.

The chain recombines TRBV6-5 with TRBJ2-5; the D call of TRBD1 rests on TCRdb alone, since no DNA is present to check it. Germline CDR1 and CDR2: MNHEY and SVGAGI. The CDR3 loop spans 15 amino acids. CDR3 in amino acids: CASSSDRGGQETQYF.

V and J are TRBV6-2 or TRBV6-3 and TRBJ2-1; lacking DNA, the TRBD1 call made by TCRdb goes unchecked. Germline V gives CDR1 MNHEY, CDR2 SVGEGT. The CDR3 totals 14 residues. CDR3 region: CATSSPRLDNEQFF.

CDR3 region: CASSVSGTGRWETQYF. This sequence joins TRBV2 and TRBJ2-5; with no DNA, the TCRdb D assignment of TRBD1 cannot be verified. This CDR3 spans 16 amino acids. Looked up from germline, CDR1 is SNHLY and CDR2 is FYNNEI.

The rearrangement uses TRBV29-1 and TRBJ2-5; TCRdb's D call, TRBD2, is unchecked because there is no DNA. The CDR3 runs to 14 residues. The germline V gene has CDR1 SQVTM and CDR2 ANQGSEA. This chain's CDR3 is CSVALAGGLETQYF.

The chain links TRBV7-6 to TRBJ2-1; TCRdb indicates TRBD2, and absent DNA this call remains unverified. Per germline, CDR1 SGHVS and CDR2 FNYEAQ. The CDR3 consists of 17 residues. This CDR3 reads CASSFKPPSGSYNEQFF.

This CDR3 reads CSVREAGGGGTEAFF. V and J are TRBV29-1 and TRBJ1-1; with no DNA, the TCRdb D assignment of TRBD1 cannot be verified. The CDR3 length is 15 residues. The V gene's germline CDR1 is SQVTM and CDR2 ANQGSEA.

This chain uses TRBV20-1 with TRBJ2-3; absent DNA, TCRdb's TRBD2 call cannot be checked. The CDR3 runs to 15 residues. Germline assignment: CDR1 DFQATT and CDR2 SNEGSKA (reference sequence). CDR3: CSARIGSRGKDTQYF.

This chain's CDR3 is CASSLSGFQETQYF. The V call is TRBV27, the J call TRBJ2-5. Germline V lookup: CDR1 MNHEY, CDR2 SMNVEV (reference sequence). This CDR3 has 14 residues.

The chain employs TRBV5-1 and TRBJ2-1; TCRdb indicates TRBD1, and absent DNA this call remains unverified. Germline V gene sequence: CDR1 SGHRS, CDR2 YFSETQ. The CDR3 length is 15 residues. The CDR3 protein is CASSLPGQSYNEQFF.